Described below is a single TCR beta chain sequence and its context. Antigen: not known. The CDR3 spans 14 residues. Germline V gene data show CDR1 as PRHDT and CDR2 as FYEKMQ (reference sequence). This record belongs to a study of T cells expressing NK-cell markers. Overall study context: Seven donors tested HCMV-seropositive and one tested seronegative among the eight sequenced. Study-level findings and limits: Where a handful of donors were concerned, these clonotypes also led the CD3+CD56-NKG2C+ fraction.

TCRdb reprocessed the 5' RACE reads, keeping one entry per CDR3 protein, no DNA. The sample totals 150,000 to 180,000 distinct CDR3 sequences; its top ten clones hold around a third. V gene TRBV13 combines with J gene TRBJ2-5; TCRdb's assignment of TRBD1 cannot be checked, as there is no DNA. Input material: blood T cells: a sorted CD56 or NKG2C T cell subset, CD4+ or CD8+ T cells, or bulk PBMC T cells (not recorded which). The origin of this receptor is a woman aged 45-60 years in good health. CDR3: CASSTGTAVETQYF.